Presented here are 3 T cell receptor beta chains from one specimen sequenced in a study of blood T cell repertoires in COVID-19. TCRdb keeps only in-frame clones here, not all; method: immunoSEQ multiplex PCR. In the table there are about 180,000 clones, over 75% of which are singletons. The sequenced material came from peripheral blood. These TCRs come from a man aged 65 to 79 with active or convalescent COVID-19.

The chain uses TRBV6-4 and TRBJ1-2; no clear D. Germline V gene sequence: CDR1 MRHNA, CDR2 SNTAGT. The CDR3 is made up of 16 amino acids. V was shortened by 4 bases and J by 5 bases, with 20 bases between the two germline ends. In DNA, the CDR3 is TGTGCCAGCAGTGTTCGGGATGGGGATGGAAGATATGGCTACACCTTC. It specifies CASSVRDGDGRYGYTF.

The rearrangement uses TRBV4-3 and TRBJ1-2; perhaps TRBD1 as D (5 bases). Germline V gene lookup returns CDR1 LGHNA and CDR2 YSLEER. The CDR3 runs 15 residues. With 2 bases removed from V and 4 bases from J, the gap between germline ends came to 14 bases. The chain's CDR3 is CASSQSGGDGYGYTF. The CDR3 coding sequence is TGCGCCAGCAGCCAAAGTGGGGGGGACGGCTATGGCTACACCTTC.

This clone has only a few counts. The chain couples TRBV2 to TRBJ2-7, with 7 bases lining up with TRBD1. The germline V gene has CDR1 SNHLY and CDR2 FYNNEI. The CDR3 runs 14 residues. With 6 bases clipped from V and 4 bases from J, the junction kept 9 bases outside the gene matches. DNA for the CDR3: TGTGCCAGCAGAGAGACGGGACAGCAGTACGAGCAGTACTTC. It specifies CASRETGQQYEQYF.